This T cell receptor beta chain appears in the sequencing data of a study of PD-1 blockade in mismatch repair-deficient tumors. Produced via immunoSEQ multiplex PCR; TCRdb's table is partial and in-frame only. Of around 38,000 clones in the sample, 75% to 85% are singletons; the top ten hold 22%. This CDR3 contains 13 residues. Trimming removed 0 bases from V and 7 bases from J, with 6 bases in between. Germline V gene data show CDR1 as SGHVS and CDR2 as FNYEAQ. The TCR was taken from an adult with mismatch repair-deficient cancer. This chain uses TRBV7-6 with TRBJ1-4; D not certain. Sequencing was performed on peripheral blood, taken 4 weeks after starting pembrolizumab. The CDR3 DNA reads TGTGCCAGCAGCTTAGCTCTCGGTGAAAAACTGTTTTTT. Amino acid sequence: CASSLALGEKLFF.